The 5 T cell receptor beta chains below come from one sample, sequenced in a study of blood T cell repertoires in COVID-19. Sequenced by immunoSEQ multiplex PCR; TCRdb stores in-frame clones only, minus some. The sample lists about 400,000 clones; roughly 87% were seen once. Material: PBMCs or T cells enriched from blood (not recorded which). These receptors all stem from a woman aged 25 to 39 who had recovered from COVID-19.

V gene TRBV19 combines with J gene TRBJ1-2, with 8 bases lining up with TRBD1. The CDR3 covers 14 residues. CDR1 and CDR2 (germline): LNHDA, SQIVND (reference sequence). With V trimmed by 5 bases and J by 7 bases, 9 bases remained unmatched. For the CDR3, the DNA is TGTGCCAGTAGTGAGAGACAGGGGCGGAGTGGCTACACCTTC. This translates into CASSERQGRSGYTF.

The V and J genes are TRBV19 and TRBJ1-6; 7 bases match TRBD1. The germline CDR1 and CDR2 sequences are LNHDA and SQIVND (reference sequence). V trimming: 5 bases; J trimming: 6 bases; junction bases outside the gene matches: 7. There are 15 residues in the CDR3. CDR3 residues: CASSFGTVTNSPLHF. In DNA, the CDR3 is TGTGCCAGTAGTTTCGGGACAGTTACTAATTCACCCCTCCACTTT. Supplemented by reference TRBV19 and TRBJ1-6, the full variable domain reads DGGITQSPKYLFRKEGQNVTLSCEQNLNHDAMYWYRQDPGQGLRLIYYSQIVNDFQKGDIAEGYSVSREKKESFPLTVTSAQKNPTAFYLCASSFGTVTNSPLHFGNGTRLTVT.

J is TRBJ2-7 and V is TRBV12-3 or TRBV12-4; D not resolved. With 6 bases removed from V and 7 bases from J, the gap between germline ends came to 13 bases. This CDR3 is 12 amino acids long. The CDR3 region has the DNA TGTGCCAGCAGCAAGTCTACGGTAGAGCAGTACTTC. Translated, it gives CASSKSTVEQYF.

The chain has TRBV6-5 and TRBJ1-1; TRBD1 might be the D (5 bases). Germline CDR1 reads MNHEY; CDR2 reads SVGAGI. The CDR3 spans 12 residues. V lost 6 bases and J lost 6, with 11 bases in between. CDR3 in amino acids: CASSQLGAEAFF. The CDR3 nucleotides are TGTGCCAGCAGCCAGCTAGGGGCTGAAGCTTTCTTT.

This chain connects TRBV18 to TRBJ1-6; weak D call: TRBD1 (5 bases). Deletions cut 3 bases from V and 2 bases from J, with 11 bases between. The CDR3 loop spans 16 amino acids. The germline gives CDR1 KGHSH, CDR2 LQKENI. CDR3 in DNA: TGTGCCAGCTCACCGGTTGGGGCTACCTATAATTCACCCCTCCACTTT. Its translation: CASSPVGATYNSPLHF.